This TCR beta chain was found in a study of blood T cell repertoires in COVID-19. Study in general: Both acute and convalescent COVID-19 samples were obtained from the United States, Italy and Spain.

Seattle's enrolled individuals joined amid active infection and were then monitored longitudinally. The CDR3 contains 15 residues. V lost 3 bases and J lost 12, with 21 bases in between. Germline V gene data show CDR1 as LGHDT and CDR2 as YNNKEL (reference sequence). Some clones are missing from TCRdb's copy, which holds only in-frame ones; the method was immunoSEQ multiplex PCR. The profile covers 200,000 to 250,000 clones, with approximately 84% appearing a single time and over 6% taken by the ten largest. The TCR was taken from a woman aged 80 or over with COVID-19, enrolled during active disease. This chain uses TRBV3-1 (or the pseudogene TRBV3-2) with TRBJ2-1, with D possibly TRBD1 on 6 matching bases. Sequencing was performed on peripheral blood. The CDR3 region has the DNA TGTGCCAGCAGCCATGGGACAAGCTATACAATGAGGCAGTTCTTC. It encodes CASSHGTSYTMRQFF.